These 21 T cell receptor beta chains were all obtained from the same sample, sequenced in a study of cytomegalovirus exposure and HLA in healthy donors. The PCR made use of 60 Vbeta and 13 Jbeta primers. TCRdb's copy holds only in-frame clones and misses some; the assay was immunoSEQ multiplex PCR. The sample holds 150,000 to 200,000 clones, about 80% seen once. Sequencing was performed on PBMCs. The receptors here all came from a woman under 40 in good health and CMV-seropositive.

The rearrangement joins TRBV30 to TRBJ2-2, with D perhaps matching TRBD2 (6 bases). Germline-derived CDR1 and CDR2 are GTSNPN and SVGIG (reference sequence). With 3 bases removed from V and 5 bases from J, the gap between germline ends came to 19 bases. The CDR3 covers 16 residues. The CDR3 sequence: CAWSLESGRLTGELFF. CDR3 sequence (DNA): TGTGCCTGGAGCTTAGAATCGGGGAGGTTAACCGGGGAGCTGTTTTTT.

The J gene is TRBJ2-1, the V gene TRBV5-6; D unresolved. This CDR3 comprises 13 residues. Germline CDR1 SGHDT, CDR2 YYEEEE. The V and J ends lost 2 bases and 4 bases respectively, with 7 bases between them. The CDR3 DNA sequence: TGTGCCAGCAGCTTCGCCAGGTACAATGAGCAGTTCTTC. Translated, it gives CASSFARYNEQFF. The complete variable domain, with remaining parts taken from reference TRBV5-6 and TRBJ2-1, reads DAGVTQSPTHLIKTRGQQVTLRCSPKSGHDTVSWYQQALGQGPQFIFQYYEEEERQRGNFPDRFSGHQFPNYSSELNVNALLLGDSALYLCASSFARYNEQFFGPGTRLTVL.

The V call is TRBV5-1, the J call TRBJ1-6; no clear D gene. The germline V and J ends were trimmed by 0 bases and 0 bases, with 7 bases remaining between them. The germline CDR1 and CDR2 sequences are SGHRS and YFSETQ. The CDR3 covers 16 residues. CDR3 nucleotides: TGCGCCAGCAGCTTGGACAGAAGCTCCTATAATTCACCCCTCCACTTT. It specifies CASSLDRSSYNSPLHF. The full variable domain, its missing parts supplied by reference TRBV5-1 and TRBJ1-6, is KAGVTQTPRYLIKTRGQQVTLSCSPISGHRSVSWYQQTPGQGLQFLFEYFSETQRNKGNFPGRFSGRQFSNSRSEMNVSTLELGDSALYLCASSLDRSSYNSPLHFGNGTRLTVT.

The rearrangement links TRBV4-3 to TRBJ2-1, with 12 nucleotides matching TRBD2. The J segment lost 6 bases and the V segment lost 4 bases, leaving 4 bases of the junction unmatched. This CDR3 spans 15 amino acids. CDR1 is LGHNA and CDR2 is YSLEER in the germline V gene. CDR3 sequence reads: CASSPRLAGVNEQFF. The CDR3 DNA reads as TGCGCCAGCAGCCCCCGACTAGCGGGGGTCAATGAGCAGTTCTTC.

The V and J genes are TRBV10-1 and TRBJ1-2, with TRBD1 identical over 10 bases. Germline CDR1 and CDR2: WNHNN and SYGVQD (reference sequence). The CDR3 consists of 13 residues. V was pared by 5 bases and J by 8 bases, with 5 bases of the junction left unmatched. CDR3 nucleotide sequence: TGCGCCAGCAGTCCGGACAGGGGGGACGGCTACACCTTC. This sequence encodes CASSPDRGDGYTF.

The chain has TRBV11-3 and TRBJ1-1; D remains unclear. The germline V gene has CDR1 SGHNT and CDR2 YENEEA. The ends were cut back, 2 bases at V and 5 bases at J, with 9 bases in the middle. This CDR3 is built from 13 residues. CDR3: CASSLSGTTEAFF. DNA for the CDR3: TGTGCCAGCAGCTTAAGTGGCACGACTGAAGCTTTCTTT. Complete variable domain (other parts from reference TRBV11-3 and TRBJ1-1): EAGVVQSPRYKIIEKKQPVAFWCNPISGHNTLYWYLQNLGQGPELLIRYENEEAVDDSQLPKDRFSAERLKGVDSTLKIQPAELGDSAVYLCASSLSGTTEAFFGQGTRLTVV.

The chain couples TRBV6-1 to TRBJ1-5; the match to TRBD1 covers 10 bases. Germline CDR1 MNHNS, CDR2 SASEGT. The trim removed 4 bases at V and 2 bases at J, leaving 14 bases unmatched. CDR3 size: 19 residues. This chain's CDR3 is CASSGNIRDRGYGNQPQHF. As DNA, the CDR3 is TGTGCCAGCAGTGGTAATATCCGGGACAGGGGTTACGGCAATCAGCCCCAGCATTTT.

This chain uses TRBV19 with TRBJ1-1; D not certain. V was shortened by 8 bases and J by 4 bases, with 8 bases between the two germline ends. There are 11 residues in the CDR3. CDR1 is LNHDA, CDR2 SQIVND, per germline (reference sequence). The chain's CDR3 is CASGSFTEAFF. As DNA, the CDR3 is TGTGCCAGTGGCAGTTTCACTGAAGCTTTCTTT.

The V gene is TRBV27, the J gene TRBJ1-6; 7 nucleotides match TRBD1. Germline V gene sequence: CDR1 MNHEY, CDR2 SMNVEV (reference sequence). This CDR3 has 15 residues. Trimming removed 5 bases from V and 7 bases from J; junction bases left unmatched: 8. The CDR3 spells CASSAGQAVNSPLHF. The CDR3 DNA sequence: TGTGCCAGCAGTGCCGGACAGGCCGTCAATTCACCCCTCCACTTT.

This sequence joins TRBV7-2 and TRBJ1-2, with 9 bases matching TRBD1. This CDR3 contains 14 residues. V shed 2 bases and J 7 bases; nucleotides not matched to a gene: 5. The germline CDR1 and CDR2 sequences are SGHTA and FQGNSA. CDR3 protein: CASSLLGQGTGYTF. CDR3 in DNA: TGTGCCAGCAGCTTACTGGGACAGGGAACTGGCTACACCTTC. Based on the CDR3 plus reference TRBV7-2 and TRBJ1-2, the full variable domain is GAGVSQSPSNKVTEKGKDVELRCDPISGHTALYWYRQSLGQGLEFLIYFQGNSAPDKSGLPSDRFSAERTGGSVSTLTIQRTQQEDSAVYLCASSLLGQGTGYTFGSGTRLTVV.

The V gene is TRBV19, the J gene TRBJ2-7; 8 bases fit TRBD2. V lost 5 bases to trimming and J lost 5 bases; unmatched junction nucleotides: 5. The CDR3 loop spans 13 amino acids. Germline V gene data show CDR1 as LNHDA and CDR2 as SQIVND (reference sequence). This chain's CDR3 is CASSFSGTHEQYF. CDR3 bases: TGTGCCAGTAGTTTTAGCGGGACCCACGAGCAGTACTTC.

This rearrangement joins TRBV6-5 to TRBJ1-5; D gene ambiguous. The V end was cut by 3 bases, the J end by 8 bases, with 11 bases between. The V gene's germline CDR1 is MNHEY and CDR2 SVGAGI. The CDR3 contains 13 residues. The CDR3 DNA follows: TGTGCCAGCAGTTATTCTCCCCGGGAGCCCCAGCATTTT. Translated: CASSYSPREPQHF.

The chain links TRBV2 to TRBJ1-2; D not certain. The CDR3 runs to 15 residues. Germline assignment: CDR1 SNHLY and CDR2 FYNNEI. V gave up 3 bases and J gave up 4 bases, with 15 bases separating them. The CDR3 DNA follows: TGTGCCAGCAGTGATTCAACGAGGGCAGGCTATGGCTACACCTTC. It is translated as CASSDSTRAGYGYTF.

The rearrangement joins TRBV12-5 to TRBJ1-1; possibly TRBD1 for D (6 bases). CDR1 and CDR2 from the germline V gene are LGHNT and FRNRAP. Deletions cut 6 bases from V and 6 bases from J, with 17 bases between. This CDR3 is built from 14 residues. Here the CDR3 reads CASGQGTIGSEAFF. In nucleotides, the CDR3 is TGTGCTAGTGGGCAGGGGACTATCGGGTCTGAAGCTTTCTTT.

In regard to this clone: This sample also contains other DNA sequences that code for the same CDR3. The chain carries TRBV7-2 and TRBJ2-1; D is ambiguous. V lost 6 bases and J lost 8, with 11 bases in between. Germline CDR1 is SGHTA and CDR2 is FQGNSA. The CDR3 has 12 residues. The chain's CDR3 is CASRTRGYEQFF. CDR3 bases: TGTGCCAGCAGAACTCGAGGATATGAGCAGTTCTTC.

The chain combines TRBV19 with TRBJ2-1; D uncertain. The V gene lost 5 bases and the J gene lost 8 bases, with 10 bases spanning the gap. The germline V gene encodes CDR1 LNHDA and CDR2 SQIVND (reference sequence). The CDR3 contains 12 residues. The CDR3 bases are TGTGCCAGTAGTTCCTTTATCGATGAGCAGTTCTTC. Protein: CASSSFIDEQFF.

The rearrangement joins TRBV19 to TRBJ2-1, with 11 positions matching TRBD1. The CDR3 spans 16 residues. CDR1 LNHDA and CDR2 SQIVND come from the germline V gene (reference sequence). V shed 6 bases and J 3 bases; nucleotides not matched to a gene: 7. The CDR3 bases are TGTGCCAGTAGCCCCCCCGGGACAGGGGGCTACAATGAGCAGTTCTTC. Its translation: CASSPPGTGGYNEQFF.

The chain links TRBV29-1 to TRBJ1-2, with D possibly TRBD1 on 5 matching bases. Deletions cut 3 bases from V and 8 bases from J, with 16 bases between. Germline V lookup: CDR1 SQVTM, CDR2 ANQGSEA. The CDR3 totals 13 residues. CDR3 loop: CSVEGGRSRGYTF. CDR3 bases: TGCAGCGTTGAGGGGGGACGGAGCAGGGGCTACACCTTC.

This clone was counted a few times. J is TRBJ1-2 and V is TRBV6-5; 9 nucleotides align to TRBD1. Germline trimming cut 6 bases from V and 7 bases from J; bases unmatched to any gene: 9. The CDR3 is made up of 14 amino acids. The germline V gene has CDR1 MNHEY and CDR2 SVGAGI. The CDR3 protein is CASSRDRVNGGYTF. The CDR3 DNA follows: TGTGCCAGCAGCCGGGACAGGGTTAATGGTGGCTACACCTTC.

The chain employs TRBV5-6 and TRBJ2-7; 9 nucleotides match TRBD1. Trimming cost V 4 bases and J 4 bases; bases outside gene matches: 9. The CDR3 length is 15 residues. Germline V gives CDR1 SGHDT, CDR2 YYEEEE. CDR3 sequence reads: CASSKPGQGLYEQYF. CDR3 nucleotide sequence: TGTGCCAGCAGCAAACCGGGACAGGGACTATACGAGCAGTACTTC.

V is TRBV6-6 and J is TRBJ1-3; D is undetermined. CDR1 MNHNY and CDR2 SVGAGI come from the germline V gene (reference sequence). The germline V and J ends were trimmed by 2 bases and 4 bases, with 12 bases remaining between them. The length of the CDR3 is 15 residues. CDR3 sequence reads: CASSYNPGGGNTIYF. The CDR3 DNA reads as TGTGCCAGCAGTTACAATCCGGGAGGGGGAAACACCATATATTTT.